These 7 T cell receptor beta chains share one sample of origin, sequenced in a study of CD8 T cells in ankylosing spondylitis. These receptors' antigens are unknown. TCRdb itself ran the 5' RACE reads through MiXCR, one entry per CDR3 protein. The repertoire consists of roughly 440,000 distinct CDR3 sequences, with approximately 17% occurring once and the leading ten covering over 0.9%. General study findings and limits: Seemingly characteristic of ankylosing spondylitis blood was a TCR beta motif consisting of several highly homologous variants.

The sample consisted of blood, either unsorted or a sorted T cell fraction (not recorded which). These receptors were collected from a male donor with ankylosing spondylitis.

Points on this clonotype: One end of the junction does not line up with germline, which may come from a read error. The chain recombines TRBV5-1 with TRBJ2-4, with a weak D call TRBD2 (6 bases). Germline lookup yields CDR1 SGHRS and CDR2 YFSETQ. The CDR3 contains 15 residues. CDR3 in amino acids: CASSLAGESKNFQYF. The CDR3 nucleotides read TGCGCCAGCAGCTTGGCGGGAGAATCCAAAAACTTTCAGTACTTC.

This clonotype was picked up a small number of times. CDR3 residues: CASSMDRGIYEQYF. The CDR3 DNA is TGTGCCAGCAGCATGGACAGGGGGATCTACGAGCAGTACTTC. The J gene is TRBJ2-7, the V gene TRBV5-6; 10 bases line up with TRBD1. V lost 4 bases, J lost 3 bases, and 4 bases stayed unmatched. The CDR3 loop spans 14 amino acids. Germline CDR1 SGHDT, CDR2 YYEEEE.

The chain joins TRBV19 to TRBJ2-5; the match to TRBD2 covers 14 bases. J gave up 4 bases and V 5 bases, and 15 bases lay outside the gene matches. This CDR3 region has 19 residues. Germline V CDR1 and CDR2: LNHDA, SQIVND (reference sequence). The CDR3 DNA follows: TGTGCCAGTAGTCGTTCCACGGGACTAGCGGGAGTGTGGCGAGAGACCCAGTACTTC. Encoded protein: CASSRSTGLAGVWRETQYF.

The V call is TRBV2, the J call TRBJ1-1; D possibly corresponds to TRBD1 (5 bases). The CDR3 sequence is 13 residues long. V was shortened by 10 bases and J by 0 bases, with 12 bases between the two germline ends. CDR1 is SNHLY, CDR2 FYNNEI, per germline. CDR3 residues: CATGTAMNTEAFF. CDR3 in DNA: TGTGCCACGGGGACCGCTATGAACACTGAAGCTTTCTTT.

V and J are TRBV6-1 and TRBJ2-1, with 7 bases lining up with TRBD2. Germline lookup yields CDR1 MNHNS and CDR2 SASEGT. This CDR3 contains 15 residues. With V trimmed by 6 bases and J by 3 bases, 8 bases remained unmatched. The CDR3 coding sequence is TGTGCCAGCAGCCGCCTAGCGGCATTCTACAATGAGCAGTTCTTC. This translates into CASSRLAAFYNEQFF.

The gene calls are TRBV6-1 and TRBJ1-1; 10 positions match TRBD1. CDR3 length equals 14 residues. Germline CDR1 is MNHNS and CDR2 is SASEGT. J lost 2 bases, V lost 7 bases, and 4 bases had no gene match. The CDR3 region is CASIGDRGNTEAFF. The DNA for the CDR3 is TGTGCCAGCATAGGGGACAGGGGAAACACTGAAGCTTTCTTT.

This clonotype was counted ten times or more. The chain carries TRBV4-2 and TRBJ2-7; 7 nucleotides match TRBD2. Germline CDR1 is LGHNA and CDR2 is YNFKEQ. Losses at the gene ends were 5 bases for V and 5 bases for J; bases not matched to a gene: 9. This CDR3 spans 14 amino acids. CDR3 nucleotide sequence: TGTGCCAGCAGCTACCGCCGGGGGGAAGACGAGCAGTACTTC. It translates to CASSYRRGEDEQYF.